This T cell receptor beta chain emerged from a study of blood T cell repertoires in COVID-19. Study in general: Nucleic acid was either cDNA or gDNA, and it came from T cells, B-cell-depleted T cells, or PBMCs.

Libraries were prepared by immunoSEQ multiplex PCR; TCRdb keeps only in-frame clonotypes and omits some of them. This sample has roughly 500,000 clones, with 85% to 90% found just once. V was clipped by 2 bases and J by 1 base, with 7 bases between them. The CDR3 runs 13 residues. Germline lookup yields CDR1 SQVTM and CDR2 ANQGSEA. Sequencing was done on a sample of PBMCs or T cells enriched from blood (not recorded which). The sequence was obtained from a woman aged 35 to 49 who had recovered from COVID-19. The chain employs TRBV29-1 and TRBJ2-3; D gene ambiguous. The CDR3 region is CSVEWPGTDTQYF. The CDR3 nucleotides are TGCAGCGTTGAATGGCCAGGCACAGATACGCAGTATTTT.